This TCR beta chain appears in the sequencing data of a study of T-cell reconstitution after alpha-beta-depleted transplantation in children. Study-wide results and limits: In some patients, recipient T cells and intrathymic progenitors surviving conditioning explained high day-60 diversity. Approximately two months post-transplant, alpha-beta T cells reportedly originated from several hundred expanded graft clones. When one year had passed after transplant, most T-cell counts and diversity came from newly produced T cells.

For TCRbeta, the library was prepared with unique molecular identifiers. A single record per CDR3 protein comes from TCRdb applying MiXCR to the PCR reads. The sample has roughly 490,000 distinct CDR3 sequences, about an eighth seen once. This clonotype was seen many times. Its antigen is unknown. The sequences come from PBMCs, mostly from graft donor cells, collected 180 days after TCRalphabeta/CD19-depleted stem cell transplant. The receptor was derived from a female patient aged 2-10 years who had a stem cell transplant for aplastic anemia, so the T cells may come from the graft donor.

In DNA form, the CDR3 reads TGTGCCAGCAGTTACTCAGGGACAGCATACACAGATACGCAGTATTTT. Residues: CASSYSGTAYTDTQYF. The chain carries TRBV6-5 and TRBJ2-3; 7 bases are a match to TRBD1. Germline CDR1 reads MNHEY; CDR2 reads SVGAGI. The CDR3 is made up of 16 amino acids. V was clipped by 0 bases and J by 2 bases; unmatched bases: 5.